This T cell receptor beta chain was sequenced during a study of blood T cell repertoires in COVID-19. Across the whole study: Researchers got acute and convalescent COVID-19 samples from the United States, Italy and Spain.

Looked up from germline, CDR1 is SGHVS and CDR2 is FQNEAQ. V shed 4 bases and J shed 3 bases, with 13 bases lying between them. The CDR3 length is 15 residues. Source study methods: For nucleated cells, counts were estimated from reference gene primer amplification. Sequenced by immunoSEQ multiplex PCR; TCRdb stores in-frame clones only, minus some. V, J and clone size derive from that table, while D and trimming were established from the DNA sequence. The table has more than 50,000 clones, roughly four fifths seen once. This clone was observed many times. The sample taken for sequencing was peripheral blood. The chain is built from TRBV7-8 and TRBJ1-5; possibly TRBD1 for D (5 bases). The source is a woman of 80 years or more with acute or convalescent COVID-19. Here the CDR3 DNA reads TGTGCCAGCAGCTCGATGCAGGGATTCAATCAGCCCCAGCATTTT. Translating gives CASSSMQGFNQPQHF.